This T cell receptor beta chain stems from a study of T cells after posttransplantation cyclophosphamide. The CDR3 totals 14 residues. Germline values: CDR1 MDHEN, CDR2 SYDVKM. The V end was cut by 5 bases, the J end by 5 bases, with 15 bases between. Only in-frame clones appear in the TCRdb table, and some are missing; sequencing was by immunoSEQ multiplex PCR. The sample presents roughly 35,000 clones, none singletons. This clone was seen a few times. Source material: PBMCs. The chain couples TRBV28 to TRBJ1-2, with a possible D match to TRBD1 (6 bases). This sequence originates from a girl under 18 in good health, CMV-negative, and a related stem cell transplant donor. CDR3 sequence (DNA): TGTGCCAGCAGTGTCCGGGACATGGGTTATGGCTACACCTTC. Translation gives CASSVRDMGYGYTF.